A selection of T cell receptor beta chains follows, all from one sample in a study of T cell responses to AZD1222 COVID-19 vaccine. Sequencing was performed with immunoSEQ multiplex PCR; in TCRdb, only in-frame clones are kept and a portion is missing. The repertoire consists of roughly 120,000 clones, with about nine tenths occurring once and the leading ten covering about 5.2%. The source was peripheral blood, collected on day 0 of AZD1222 vaccination. Receptors were obtained from an adult in good health. CDR3s include the opening cysteine and the closing phenylalanine or tryptophan. Each record gives: V gene, D gene, clone size, J gene, CDR3 protein, CDR3 DNA. A D gene is named only where the DNA matches it firmly. A row's size may be missing; if present it is once, few, many or a size class.

>TRBV6-2/TRBV6-3|NA|NA|TRBJ1-1
CASSYPPEVTEAFF
TGTGCCAGCAGTTACCCCCCGGAGGTCACTGAAGCTTTCTTT
>TRBV9|TRBD1|NA|TRBJ1-1
CASSADRGLGTEAFF
TGTGCCAGCAGCGCGGACAGGGGGCTAGGTACTGAAGCTTTCTTT
>TRBV29-1|NA|NA|TRBJ1-2
CSVEGGEVFSGYTF
TGCAGCGTTGAAGGGGGGGAAGTTTTCAGTGGCTACACCTTC
>TRBV18|NA|NA|TRBJ2-7
CASSKRAEQYF
TGTGCCAGCTCAAAAAGGGCCGAGCAGTACTTC
>TRBV29-1|NA|NA|TRBJ2-7
CSVTDSYEQYF
TGCAGCGTGACGGACAGCTACGAGCAGTACTTC
>TRBV27|TRBD1|once|TRBJ1-1
CASSWGQGVTEAFF
TGTGCCAGCAGTTGGGGACAGGGGGTCACTGAAGCTTTCTTT
>TRBV5-1|TRBD1|NA|TRBJ1-6
CASSLAGQGRSPLHF
TGCGCCAGCAGCTTGGCGGGACAGGGACGGTCACCCCTCCACTTT
>TRBV19|TRBD2|NA|TRBJ2-1
CASSKAGLRSRNEQFF
TGTGCCAGTAGCAAAGCGGGACTACGGAGTAGGAATGAGCAGTTCTTC
>TRBV6-6|TRBD1|NA|TRBJ1-3
CASSPGGGNTIYF
TGTGCCAGCAGTCCAGGGGGAGGAAACACCATATATTTT
>TRBV5-1|NA|NA|TRBJ1-3
CASSLDSPGDGNTIYF
TGCGCCAGCAGCTTGGATTCCCCAGGGGACGGAAACACCATATATTTT
>TRBV3-1/TRBV3-2|NA|NA|TRBJ1-2
CASSQVQPRGSRAALYGYTF
TGTGCCAGCAGCCAAGTCCAACCGAGAGGGTCAAGGGCCGCACTCTATGGCTACACCTTC
>TRBV6-2/TRBV6-3|NA|once|TRBJ1-5
CASSRGGGRGNQPQHF
TGTGCCAGCAGCCGGGGCGGGGGGCGAGGCAATCAGCCCCAGCATTTT
>TRBV2|TRBD2|NA|TRBJ2-1
CASSDERGNYNEQFF
TGTGCCAGCAGTGATGAGCGGGGAAACTACAATGAGCAGTTCTTC
>TRBV4-1|NA|NA|TRBJ1-1
CASSLREGNTEAFF
TGCGCCAGCTCCTTAAGGGAAGGGAACACTGAAGCTTTCTTT
>TRBV6-1|NA|NA|TRBJ2-5
CASSEIGIYMETQYF
TGTGCCAGCAGTGAAATTGGGATATATATGGAGACCCAGTACTTC
>TRBV24-1|TRBD2|NA|TRBJ2-3
CATSREGLVADTQYF
TGTGCCACCAGCAGGGAGGGACTAGTCGCAGATACGCAGTATTTT
>TRBV7-8|TRBD1|NA|TRBJ2-5
CASSSNRGRRETQYF
TGTGCCAGCAGCTCGAACAGGGGGAGACGGGAGACCCAGTACTTC
>TRBV7-8|NA|NA|TRBJ1-6
CASSLRGVRDSPLHF
TGTGCCAGCAGCTTACGGGGGGTTAGGGATTCACCCCTCCACTTT
>TRBV10-1|NA|NA|TRBJ1-5
CASSDSPSYSNQPQHF
TGCGCCAGCAGTGATTCACCATCTTATAGCAATCAGCCCCAGCATTTT
>TRBV3-1/TRBV3-2|NA|once|TRBJ2-5
CASSLPGLLQETQYF
TGTGCCAGCAGCCTACCGGGACTGCTACAAGAGACCCAGTACTTC
>TRBV29-1|TRBD2|NA|TRBJ2-5
CSVEDGTSPPETQYF
TGCAGCGTTGAAGACGGGACTAGCCCTCCGGAGACCCAGTACTTC
>TRBV4-3|NA|NA|TRBJ2-4
CASSQDLGKTQVKGRNIQYF
TGCGCCAGCAGCCAAGATTTGGGCAAGACCCAGGTAAAAGGGAGAAACATTCAGTACTTC
>TRBV30|NA|NA|TRBJ2-7
CAWSGGQYEQYF
TGTGCCTGGAGCGGGGGGCAGTACGAGCAGTACTTC
>TRBV28|NA|NA|TRBJ1-5
CASRAGGQRGQPQHF
TGTGCCAGCAGAGCTGGAGGACAACGAGGTCAGCCCCAGCATTTT
>TRBV5-6|TRBD1|NA|TRBJ1-1
CASSFRQGWNTEAFF
TGTGCCAGCAGCTTTCGACAGGGGTGGAACACTGAAGCTTTCTTT
>TRBV9|NA|medium-sized|TRBJ2-1
CASSVQGSSYNEQFF
TGTGCCAGCAGCGTTCAGGGGAGCTCCTACAATGAGCAGTTCTTC
>TRBV2|NA|NA|TRBJ1-2
CASSDSSYTF
TGTGCCAGCAGTGACAGTAGCTACACCTTC
>TRBV2|NA|NA|TRBJ2-7
CASAFRGSSYEQYF
TGTGCCAGCGCCTTCAGGGGAAGCTCCTACGAGCAGTACTTC
>TRBV18|TRBD2|few|TRBJ2-3
CASSPQRGLAADTQYF
TGTGCCAGCTCACCACAGCGGGGACTAGCAGCAGATACGCAGTATTTT
>TRBV7-2|TRBD1|once|TRBJ1-1
CASSLVFRAGGRGTEAFF
TGTGCCAGCAGCTTAGTTTTTAGGGCAGGGGGCCGTGGAACTGAAGCTTTCTTT
>TRBV7-2|TRBD1|NA|TRBJ1-1
CASSPDRDDTEAFF
TGTGCCAGCAGCCCCGACAGGGATGACACTGAAGCTTTCTTT
>TRBV7-2|NA|NA|TRBJ1-5
CASSPQAGDVAHQPQHF
TGTGCCAGCAGCCCCCAGGCAGGGGACGTAGCTCATCAGCCCCAGCATTTT
>TRBV5-8|NA|NA|TRBJ2-4
CASSLAISKNIQYF
TGTGCCAGCAGCTTGGCCATATCCAAAAACATTCAGTACTTC
>TRBV28|TRBD2|NA|TRBJ2-7
CASSPGGGGYEQYF
TGTGCCAGCAGCCCGGGAGGGGGGGGCTACGAGCAGTACTTC
>TRBV28|NA|NA|TRBJ1-2
CASHLGPTNYGYTF
TGTGCCAGCCACCTGGGACCAACTAACTATGGCTACACCTTC
>TRBV29-1|NA|NA|TRBJ2-5
CSVEDRFGSKTQYF
TGCAGCGTTGAAGATCGCTTCGGGAGTAAGACCCAGTACTTC
>TRBV30|NA|NA|TRBJ1-3
CACSDSANTIYF
TGTGCCTGTTCGGACAGCGCAAACACCATATATTTT
>TRBV9|NA|NA|TRBJ2-2
CASTGGTTGELFF
TGTGCCAGCACCGGGGGGACAACCGGGGAGCTGTTTTTT
>TRBV27|NA|NA|TRBJ2-1
CASSKGGGLYNEQFF
TGTGCCAGCAGTAAGGGGGGAGGACTCTACAATGAGCAGTTCTTC
>TRBV4-2|TRBD1|NA|TRBJ1-2
CASSQDRTGPYGYTF
TGTGCCAGCAGCCAAGATAGGACAGGGCCCTATGGCTACACCTTC
>TRBV2|TRBD1|NA|TRBJ1-5
CASSFNRGHINQPQHF
TGTGCCAGCAGTTTCAACAGGGGGCATATCAATCAGCCCCAGCATTTT
>TRBV27|NA|NA|TRBJ1-6
CASSFLQGSSPLHF
TGTGCCAGCAGTTTTTTACAGGGTTCTTCACCCCTCCACTTT
>TRBV9|NA|NA|TRBJ1-2
CASSPEGGYGYTF
TGTGCCAGCAGCCCGGAGGGGGGCTATGGCTACACCTTC
>TRBV4-1|TRBD2|NA|TRBJ2-3
CASSQAGGSTDTQYF
TGCGCCAGCAGCCAAGCGGGGGGTAGCACAGATACGCAGTATTTT
>TRBV28|NA|NA|TRBJ1-2
CASRPGGQGFDGYTF
TGTGCCAGCAGACCCGGTGGGCAGGGGTTCGATGGCTACACCTTC
>TRBV24-1|NA|NA|TRBJ2-1
CATSDLGGSYNEQFF
TGTGCCACCAGTGACCTAGGGGGCTCCTACAATGAGCAGTTCTTC
>TRBV5-1|NA|NA|TRBJ1-1
CASRASPNTEAFF
TGCGCCAGCAGGGCATCCCCGAACACTGAAGCTTTCTTT
>TRBV5-1|TRBD1|NA|TRBJ2-6
CASSSDRGRPSGANVLTF
TGCGCCAGCAGCTCCGACAGGGGACGACCCTCTGGGGCCAACGTCCTGACTTTC
>TRBV19|TRBD1|NA|TRBJ1-2
CASRAGTGVGEGYTF
TGTGCCAGTAGAGCCGGGACAGGGGTAGGCGAAGGCTACACCTTC